The rows below give T cell receptor beta chains drawn from one sample of a study of human T cells and chemical hapten exposure. A single record per CDR3 protein comes from TCRdb applying MiXCR to the RACE reads. The sample carries fewer than 80,000 distinct CDR3 sequences, 11% recorded once. The sequences come from whole blood, collected in connection with sensitization to the hapten diphenylcyclopropenone (DPC). Receptor source: a woman aged 30 to 39 with alopecia areata. Some clones in this sample may be carry-over from other donors' samples. The conserved cysteine and the conserved F or W are not part of the CDR3 here. A D gene is named only where the DNA matches it firmly.

>TRBV7-3|TRBJ2-3|TRBD2
ASSLERGDTQY
>TRBV6-2/TRBV6-3|TRBJ2-7|TRBD1
ASSFVTGAYEQY
>TRBV6-5|TRBJ1-3|TRBD1
ASSQGAASGNTIY
>TRBV5-1|TRBJ2-7|.
ASSLGAGLYEQY
>TRBV20-1|TRBJ2-5|TRBD2
SAQGLAGLQTQY
>TRBV7-2|TRBJ2-1|.
ASSLDSSSYNEQF
>TRBV6-5|TRBJ2-5|TRBD2
ASSNIGLAGRKGQETQY
>TRBV4-3|TRBJ2-1|.
ASSQEKRIYNEQF
>TRBV18|TRBJ2-1|TRBD1
ASSRDRGPGDEQF
>TRBV7-2|TRBJ2-3|.
ASSLGPSTDTQY
>TRBV2|TRBJ1-1|.
ASSGPEGTEAF
>TRBV4-2|TRBJ1-4|.
ASSQGGEQEKLF
>TRBV5-4|TRBJ2-2|TRBD1
ASSLLGDRGNTGELF
>TRBV20-1|TRBJ2-2|TRBD2
SARLAGGLGELF
>TRBV5-1|TRBJ1-5|.
ASKEGNNQPQH
>TRBV2|TRBJ1-6|TRBD1
ANSATGPADRSPLH
>TRBV27|TRBJ2-7|TRBD2
ASSLGSSGSEQY
>TRBV12-3/TRBV12-4|TRBJ2-1|TRBD2
ASSLSASGNNEQF
>TRBV6-4|TRBJ2-7|.
ASRPTGSSYEQY
>TRBV30|TRBJ1-1|.
AWNGIVMNTEAF
>TRBV20-1|TRBJ2-7|TRBD2
SARELAGPHPYEQY
>TRBV7-8|TRBJ1-4|.
ASAPTSREKLF
>TRBV19|TRBJ2-2|.
ATLPAHRPGELF
>TRBV30|TRBJ2-7|.
AWSDRYEQY
>TRBV11-3|TRBJ2-2|TRBD2
ASSSPFRAGDTGELF
>TRBV7-3|TRBJ2-2|.
ASSRDSNTGELF
>TRBV6-2/TRBV6-3|TRBJ1-2|TRBD1
ASSYTVPTGGRGYT
>TRBV7-9|TRBJ2-3|.
ASSLIYTDTQY
>TRBV5-4|TRBJ2-3|TRBD2
ASSLGGRADTQY
>TRBV18|TRBJ1-2|TRBD1
ASSPSQGAGYGYT
>TRBV29-1|TRBJ1-3|.
SVEDQRRDGISGNTIY
>TRBV7-2|TRBJ2-5|.
ASSRILTGATQY
>TRBV6-6|TRBJ1-2|TRBD1
ASSTGTGGDGYT
>TRBV13|TRBJ1-1|.
ASSFLGTEAF
>TRBV9|TRBJ2-7|.
ASSPAETPGLDEQY
>TRBV20-1|TRBJ2-5|TRBD2
SARAPARGGETQY
>TRBV28|TRBJ1-5|.
ASSQLQVSNQPQH
>TRBV6-1|TRBJ1-6|.
ASSTPIGSYNSPLH
>TRBV5-1|TRBJ2-7|.
ASSMGGTKN
>TRBV4-1|TRBJ2-1|TRBD1
ASSQAGTAVVNEQF
>TRBV4-3|TRBJ1-1|.
ASSQALLSTEAF
>TRBV19|TRBJ1-5|.
GSTWSPPVRQHDQPQH
>TRBV20-1|TRBJ2-1|TRBD1
SAQTGGLPNEQF
>TRBV6-5|TRBJ2-5|.
AVHRGNWDQETQY
>TRBV28|TRBJ2-6|TRBD1
ASGARQGISGANVLT
>TRBV2|TRBJ1-1|.
ASKQEGMNTEAF